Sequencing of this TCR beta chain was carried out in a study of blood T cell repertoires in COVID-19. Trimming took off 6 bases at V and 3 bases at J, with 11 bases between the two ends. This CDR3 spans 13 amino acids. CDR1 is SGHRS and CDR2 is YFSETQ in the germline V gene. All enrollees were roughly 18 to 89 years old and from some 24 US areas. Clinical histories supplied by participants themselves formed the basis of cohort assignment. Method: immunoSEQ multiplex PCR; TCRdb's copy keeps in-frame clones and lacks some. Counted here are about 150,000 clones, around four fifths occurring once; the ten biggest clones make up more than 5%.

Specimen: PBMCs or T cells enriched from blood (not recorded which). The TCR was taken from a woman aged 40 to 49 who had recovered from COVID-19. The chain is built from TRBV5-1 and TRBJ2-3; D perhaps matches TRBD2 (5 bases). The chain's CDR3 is CASTGSQTDTQYF. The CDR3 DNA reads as TGCGCCAGCACGGGATCCCAGACAGATACGCAGTATTTT.